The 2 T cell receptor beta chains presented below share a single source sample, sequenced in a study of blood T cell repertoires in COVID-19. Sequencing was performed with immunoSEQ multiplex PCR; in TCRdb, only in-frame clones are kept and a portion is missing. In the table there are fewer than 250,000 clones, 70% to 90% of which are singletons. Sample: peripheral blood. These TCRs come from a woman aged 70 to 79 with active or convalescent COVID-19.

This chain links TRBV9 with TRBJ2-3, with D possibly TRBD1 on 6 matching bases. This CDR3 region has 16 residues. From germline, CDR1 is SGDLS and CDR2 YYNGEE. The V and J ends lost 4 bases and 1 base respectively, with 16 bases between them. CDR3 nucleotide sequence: TGTGCCAGCAGCCCCCCCCAGGGGCGACGCACAGATACGCAGTATTTT. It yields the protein CASSPPQGRRTDTQYF.

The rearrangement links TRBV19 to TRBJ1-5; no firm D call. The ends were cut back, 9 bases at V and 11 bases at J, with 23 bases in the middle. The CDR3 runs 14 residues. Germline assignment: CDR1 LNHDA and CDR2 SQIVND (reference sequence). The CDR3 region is CASTPPGSGSAQHF. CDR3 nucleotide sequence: TGTGCCAGCACACCTCCCGGGAGTGGATCAGCCCAGCATTTT.